The T cell receptor (beta chain) described here comes from a study of T-cell reconstitution after alpha-beta-depleted transplantation in children. The CDR3 is 13 residues long. Trimming pared 0 bases from V and 7 bases from J, leaving 7 bases between. The germline CDR1 and CDR2 sequences are MNHEY and SMNVEV (reference sequence). This clonotype was observed a few times. Preparation of the TCRbeta library was carried out with unique molecular identifiers. Using its own MiXCR run on the PCR reads, TCRdb lists one record per CDR3 protein. The table includes nearly 550,000 distinct CDR3 sequences, approximately 16% detected once.

Here the sequenced sample was PBMCs from the stem cell graft donor, taken from the stem cell graft. The V gene is TRBV27, the J gene TRBJ2-1; no definite D call. The receptor was isolated from a human donor who donated a stem cell graft to a child with acute lymphoblastic leukemia. The CDR3 sequence is CASSLSEWNEQFF. CDR3 nucleotide sequence: TGTGCCAGCAGTTTATCAGAGTGGAATGAGCAGTTCTTC.